This is a list of T cell receptor beta chains from one sample in a study of T cells in Graves' hyperthyroidism and ophthalmopathy. TCRdb reanalysed the multiplex PCR reads using MiXCR and keeps one entry per CDR3 protein. The profile shows around 290,000 distinct CDR3 sequences, more than 15% of them singletons. Source material: blood. These receptors originate from an older woman with Graves' ophthalmopathy. Both conserved end residues are part of each CDR3. The D gene is left open where the match is weak.

CDR3 length,J gene,V gene,D gene,CDR3 protein
14,TRBJ1-3,TRBV6-1,.,CASSLGAGGNTIYF
18,TRBJ2-2,TRBV12-3/TRBV12-4,TRBD2,CASSLAPGTSGNSGELFF
16,TRBJ2-5,TRBV12-3/TRBV12-4,.,CASSFLPGSDQETQYF
14,TRBJ1-4,TRBV6-1,.,CASRRRPANEKLFF
14,TRBJ1-2,TRBV20-1,.,CSAPKTGIGYGYTF
12,TRBJ1-5,TRBV7-9,.,CAGGDSNQPQHF
15,TRBJ1-5,TRBV4-3,.,CASSQDRYSNQPQHF
16,TRBJ2-1,TRBV6-2/TRBV6-3,TRBD2,CASGVAGGRGYNEQFF
15,TRBJ2-7,TRBV27,.,CASSFGVESSYEQYF
15,TRBJ2-3,TRBV5-1,TRBD2,CASSNIREGRDTQYF
17,TRBJ2-1,TRBV11-3,TRBD2,CASSLGTGTSGNNEQFF
11,TRBJ1-2,TRBV20-1,.,CSAPQGYGYTF
14,TRBJ1-5,TRBV27,.,CASSSGSFNQPQHF
12,TRBJ1-2,TRBV7-2,.,CASSHYTFGYTF
17,TRBJ2-3,TRBV6-1,TRBD2,CASSEGRTSGVVDTQYF
11,TRBJ1-1,TRBV29-1,.,CSGSRDQGAFF
13,TRBJ1-2,TRBV28,.,CASSWGENYGYTF
13,TRBJ1-1,TRBV11-2,.,CASSLGMRAEAFF
15,TRBJ1-2,TRBV7-2,TRBD1,CASSSTGTGNHGYTF
16,TRBJ1-1,TRBV5-1,.,CASSLIPGQPNTEAFF
13,TRBJ1-1,TRBV3-1,.,CASSQEVNTEAFF
13,TRBJ1-1,TRBV18,.,CASSPPSIWEAFF